This entry features one TCR beta chain sequence. The data stem from a study of CD8 T cells in ankylosing spondylitis. V gave up 3 bases and J gave up 2 bases, with 11 bases separating them. This CDR3 region has 14 residues. Construction of TCR beta libraries was performed using quantitative 5'-RACE with molecular barcodes. TCRdb used MiXCR to reprocess the 5' RACE reads, holding one entry per CDR3 protein. The table shows around 130,000 distinct CDR3 sequences, with around 7% occurring only once. The chain recombines TRBV12-3 or TRBV12-4 with TRBJ2-7; D is possibly TRBD2 (5 bases). The sequencing sample was made of blood, either unsorted or a sorted T cell fraction (not recorded which). This clonotype was sampled from a male donor with ankylosing spondylitis or in good health (not recorded which). CDR3 residues: CASSFSGKTYEQYF. CDR3 sequence (DNA): TGTGCCAGCAGTTTTTCGGGAAAAACCTACGAGCAGTACTTC.